Shown below are 18 T cell receptor beta chains from a single sample sequenced in a study of blood T cell repertoires in COVID-19. Sequencing used immunoSEQ multiplex PCR; TCRdb keeps in-frame clones, though not all of them. This table holds 150,000 or so clones, approximately 88% found once. The source material was peripheral blood. The receptors come from a young man with active or convalescent COVID-19.

The chain is built from TRBV2 and TRBJ1-2; 7 positions match TRBD1. This CDR3 has 18 residues. CDR1 SNHLY and CDR2 FYNNEI come from the germline V gene. V shed 6 bases, J shed 4 bases, and the junction held 20 bases outside the gene matches. In nucleotides, the CDR3 is TGTGCCAGCAGGGCTCTCCGACAGGGTTCCGCTGCGGGCTATGGCTACACCTTC. Protein product: CASRALRQGSAAGYGYTF.

This chain links TRBV19 with TRBJ2-2; 12 bases are shared with TRBD1. V trimming: 3 bases; J trimming: 7 bases; junction bases outside the gene matches: 3. Germline-derived CDR1 and CDR2 are LNHDA and SQIVND (reference sequence). The CDR3 loop spans 15 amino acids. CDR3 bases: TGTGCCAGTAGTATGGGACAGGGGGCGAACGGGGAGCTGTTTTTT. Translation: CASSMGQGANGELFF.

This clone was seen a few times. The chain recombines TRBV2 with TRBJ1-2, with 8 positions matching TRBD1. In germline, CDR1 is SNHLY, CDR2 FYNNEI. The trim removed 6 bases at V and 5 bases at J, leaving 2 bases unmatched. This CDR3 contains 12 residues. CDR3 protein: CASSRGPYGYTF. The DNA of the CDR3 is TGTGCCAGCAGCAGGGGGCCGTATGGCTACACCTTC.

The chain employs TRBV6-2 or TRBV6-3 and TRBJ2-3, with TRBD2 matching over 13 bases. Trimming at V came to 4 bases and at J to 3 bases, leaving 19 bases not matched to a gene. The V gene's germline CDR1 is MNHEY and CDR2 SVGEGT. The CDR3 sequence is 21 residues long. The CDR3 DNA is TGTGCCAGCAGTTTCCATCCGGGACTAGCGGGACGCCTCTCTGGGACAGATACGCAGTATTTT. Translated, it gives CASSFHPGLAGRLSGTDTQYF.

The chain uses TRBV2 and TRBJ1-1, with D uncertain. The CDR3 runs 13 residues. The germline V and J ends were trimmed by 11 bases and 2 bases, with 15 bases remaining between them. Germline V gives CDR1 SNHLY, CDR2 FYNNEI. Here the CDR3 DNA reads TGTGCCGGTTCTGTCCGGGGTAACACTGAAGCTTTCTTT. Amino acid sequence: CAGSVRGNTEAFF. Based on the CDR3 plus reference TRBV2 and TRBJ1-1, the full variable domain is EPEVTQTPSHQVTQMGQEVILRCVPISNHLYFYWYRQILGQKVEFLVSFYNNEISEKSEIFDDQFSVERPDGSNFTLKIRSTKLEDSAMYFCAGSVRGNTEAFFGQGTRLTVV.

The chain is built from TRBV5-4 and TRBJ2-3, with D maybe TRBD1 (6 bases). The CDR3 covers 14 residues. Germline V gives CDR1 SGHNT, CDR2 YYREEE (reference sequence). Trimming shortened V by 5 bases and J by 4 bases, and 14 bases separated the two germline ends. CDR3: CASRPNPGADTQYF. The CDR3 DNA follows: TGTGCCAGCAGGCCAAATCCAGGGGCAGATACGCAGTATTTT.

Written as DNA, the CDR3 is TGTGCCAGCAGCCGATCACCCGGGGATCATGGGGATGGCTACACCTTC. It codes for CASSRSPGDHGDGYTF. This sequence joins TRBV7-9 and TRBJ1-2; D is unresolved. The CDR3 covers 16 residues. V shed 5 bases and J shed 6 bases, with 22 bases lying between them. CDR1 and CDR2 (germline): SEHNR, FQNEAQ (reference sequence).

The rearrangement uses TRBV11-2 and TRBJ2-7, with 7 bases fitting TRBD1. V trimming: 4 bases; J trimming: 5 bases; junction bases outside the gene matches: 5. This CDR3 has 13 amino acids. CDR1 is SGHAT and CDR2 is FQNNGV in the germline V gene. CDR3 coding DNA: TGTGCCAGCAGCTACAACAGGGGCCACGAGCAGTACTTC. Its translation is CASSYNRGHEQYF.

V usage is TRBV19 and J usage is TRBJ1-6, with 9 nucleotides matching TRBD1. Germline-derived CDR1 and CDR2 are LNHDA and SQIVND (reference sequence). The CDR3 covers 16 residues. V shed 5 bases, J shed 7 bases, and the junction held 9 bases outside the gene matches. The CDR3 coding sequence is TGTGCCAGTAGTCCGTTAATGGGGACAGGGAATTCACCCCTCCACTTT. It specifies CASSPLMGTGNSPLHF.

This clone has more than one count but fewer than ten. V and J are TRBV19 and TRBJ1-1, with 7 bases identical to TRBD1. The junction had 11 bases not matched to a gene; V was cut back by 7 bases and J by 0 bases. Germline CDR1 LNHDA, CDR2 SQIVND (reference sequence). The CDR3 sequence is 16 residues long. The CDR3 loop is CASKGAQRDMNTEAFF. CDR3 in DNA: TGTGCCAGTAAGGGGGCCCAAAGGGACATGAACACTGAAGCTTTCTTT.

In DNA form, the CDR3 reads TGTGCCAGCAGCTTTCGGGGACTAGCGGGGAGTGCGCAGTATTTT. As protein: CASSFRGLAGSAQYF. This chain connects TRBV7-6 to TRBJ2-3; 13 bases map to TRBD2. CDR1 and CDR2 from the germline V gene are SGHVS and FNYEAQ. The trim removed 3 bases at V and 10 bases at J, leaving 7 bases unmatched. CDR3 length: 15 amino acids. The full variable domain, in which reference TRBV7-6 and TRBJ2-3 provide the parts outside the CDR3, is GAGVSQSPRYKVTKRGQDVALRCDPISGHVSLYWYRQALGQGPEFLTYFNYEAQQDKSGLPNDRFSAERPEGSISTLTIQRTEQRDSAMYRCASSFRGLAGSAQYFGPGTRLTVL.

This clone showed up just a few times. The V gene is TRBV6-1, the J gene TRBJ2-1; TRBD1 matches at 8 bases. The V segment lost 3 bases and the J segment 10 bases; nucleotides outside the gene matches: 5. CDR3 length: 13 amino acids. The germline V gene encodes CDR1 MNHNS and CDR2 SASEGT. The CDR3 is CASSERQGLEQFF. CDR3 coding DNA: TGTGCCAGCAGTGAGCGACAGGGGTTAGAGCAGTTCTTC.

The V and J genes are TRBV11-3 and TRBJ2-2; 8 nucleotides line up with TRBD1. The CDR3 is 17 amino acids. The V gene's germline CDR1 is SGHNT and CDR2 YENEEA. After removal of 2 bases from V and 8 bases from J, the junction contained 13 bases not matched to a gene. The CDR3 protein is CASSLRLGQGSPGELFF. In DNA, the CDR3 is TGTGCCAGCAGCTTACGCCTCGGACAGGGTAGTCCGGGGGAGCTGTTTTTT.

This clone was seen just once. The chain couples TRBV18 to TRBJ2-7; 7 nucleotides match TRBD1. V shed 8 bases, J shed 5 bases, and the junction held 9 bases outside the gene matches. The CDR3 totals 13 residues. CDR1 is KGHSH, CDR2 LQKENI, per germline. CDR3 DNA: TGTGCCAGCGAAGGACAGGCGCGGAACGAGCAGTACTTC. This codes for CASEGQARNEQYF.

The chain has TRBV27 and TRBJ1-2, with 9 bases matching TRBD1. Germline loops: CDR1 MNHEY, CDR2 SMNVEV (reference sequence). The CDR3 loop spans 15 amino acids. V was clipped by 6 bases and J by 6 bases; unmatched bases: 11. The chain's CDR3 is CASRWGTGRDDGYTF. Here the CDR3 DNA reads TGTGCCAGCAGATGGGGGACAGGGCGGGATGATGGCTACACCTTC.

The chain links TRBV6-1 to TRBJ1-1; D remains ambiguous. Trimming took 0 bases from V and 1 from J, leaving 12 bases between them. Germline assignment: CDR1 MNHNS and CDR2 SASEGT. This CDR3 region has 16 residues. The CDR3 bases are TGTGCCAGCAGTGAAGCGCTAGGTACGGGGAACACTGAAGCTTTCTTT. This sequence encodes CASSEALGTGNTEAFF.

V gene TRBV4-2 combines with J gene TRBJ2-2, with 11 bases matching TRBD2. The CDR3 is 16 amino acids. Germline lookup yields CDR1 LGHNA and CDR2 YNFKEQ. The junction had 6 bases not matched to a gene; V was cut back by 4 bases and J by 5 bases. CDR3 DNA sequence: TGTGCCAGCAGCCCGACGACTAGCGGGGTTACCGGGGAGCTGTTTTTT. This sequence encodes CASSPTTSGVTGELFF.

The rearrangement uses TRBV5-1 and TRBJ2-2; tentative D call: TRBD2 (6 bases). The CDR3 has 15 amino acids. The germline V gene has CDR1 SGHRS and CDR2 YFSETQ. Trimming cost V 0 bases and J 5 bases, with 11 bases left between them. The CDR3 DNA reads as TGCGCCAGCAGCTTGGTGACTAGTTGGACCGGGGAGCTGTTTTTT. This codes for CASSLVTSWTGELFF.